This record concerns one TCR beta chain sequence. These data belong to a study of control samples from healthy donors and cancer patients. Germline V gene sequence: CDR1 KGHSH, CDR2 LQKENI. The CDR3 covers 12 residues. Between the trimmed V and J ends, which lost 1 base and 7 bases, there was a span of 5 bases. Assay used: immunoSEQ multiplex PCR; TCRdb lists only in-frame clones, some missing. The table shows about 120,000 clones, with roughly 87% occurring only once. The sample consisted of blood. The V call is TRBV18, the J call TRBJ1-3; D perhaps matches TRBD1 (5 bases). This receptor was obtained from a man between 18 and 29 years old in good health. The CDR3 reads CASSPRGNTIYF. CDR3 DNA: TGTGCCAGCTCACCACGGGGGAACACCATATATTTT.